Listed below are T cell receptor beta chains from one sample, sequenced in a study of radiotherapy plus CTLA-4 blockade in lung cancer. The data were produced by immunoSEQ multiplex PCR, yet TCRdb's version contains in-frame clones alone and is incomplete. The data hold approximately 85,000 clones, with over 80% observed a single time. The starting material was peripheral blood, obtained from a patient treated with radiotherapy plus ipilimumab. The source is a human donor with non-small cell lung cancer that progressed on radiotherapy plus ipilimumab. Both conserved end residues are trimmed from each CDR3.

V	J	length	CDR3
TRBV5-4	TRBJ2-5	12	ASSPLAGTGTQY
TRBV2	TRBJ2-5	9	ASSPVETQY
TRBV5-1	TRBJ2-7	13	ASSLWLDPSYEQY
TRBV6-5	TRBJ2-7	13	ASSYGIAGTYEQY
TRBV14	TRBJ2-1	12	ASSHQRWSNEQF
TRBV5-6	TRBJ2-2	13	ASSFGGTNTGELF
TRBV11-2	TRBJ2-7	14	ASSLTSLAGTYEQY
TRBV18	TRBJ2-1	15	ASSPGTAGGARNEQF
TRBV11-2	TRBJ1-2	12	ASSLAGGGYGYT
TRBV7-9	TRBJ2-7	12	ASSLLGGAGEQY
TRBV6-1	TRBJ1-5	15	ASSEAPGGSRNQPQH
TRBV9	TRBJ2-1	12	ASSVDSSLGEQF
TRBV4-3	TRBJ2-7	12	ASSPDGTGREQY
TRBV9	TRBJ2-1	13	ASSVLEVSYNEQF
TRBV6-6	TRBJ1-5	14	ASSLRGGDSNQPQH
TRBV6-6	TRBJ2-4	14	ASKGRAGLAKNIQY
TRBV4-1	TRBJ2-2	15	ASSQVGLAGGTGELF
TRBV6-6	TRBJ1-5	13	ASSYQGSYNQPQH
TRBV7-3	TRBJ2-5	15	ASSPRGASGGQETQY
TRBV4-3	TRBJ1-1	14	ASSQEWNTGVPEAF
TRBV19	TRBJ1-5	13	ASSQGGGQNQPQH
TRBV28	TRBJ1-1	10	ASSLWRVEAF
TRBV7-9	TRBJ2-7	12	ASSLTGDSREQY
TRBV6-6	TRBJ2-7	10	ASSRGEYEQY
TRBV12-5	TRBJ2-3	13	ASGSLAGGRNTQY
TRBV6-1	TRBJ2-6	16	ASSEDSRGGSGANVLT
TRBV28	TRBJ2-7	11	ATKARVTYEQY
TRBV7-9	TRBJ2-7	10	ASSLGANEQY
TRBV20-1	TRBJ2-1	8	SAGNNEQF
TRBV5-1	TRBJ1-2	13	ASSPQAGGHYGYT
TRBV25-1	TRBJ2-7	13	ASSAQGTGSYEQY
TRBV11-2	TRBJ2-3	16	ASSFGTSGGLSTDTQY
TRBV4-3	TRBJ1-2	13	ASSHPGQGNYGYT
TRBV6-5	TRBJ1-1	14	ASSYSSGTMVTEAF
TRBV6-6	TRBJ2-3	12	ASRLGQAQGTQY
TRBV5-6	TRBJ2-3	13	ASSPGGWSTDTQY
TRBV5-8	TRBJ1-5	12	ASSFAGGNQPQH
TRBV7-2	TRBJ2-1	14	ASSPNFQSLVNEQF
TRBV10-3	TRBJ1-2	13	AISPGEGSRYGYT
TRBV7-9	TRBJ2-1	11	ASSLVPPNRQF
TRBV27	TRBJ1-5	11	ASSLGGLQPQH
TRBV6-5	TRBJ1-2	11	ASSSGQNYGYT
TRBV11-3	TRBJ2-1	12	ASSLRSGREEQF
TRBV28	TRBJ2-7	12	ASRTFLGSYEQY
TRBV19	TRBJ2-7	14	ASSAGTGAPTYEQY